This T cell receptor (beta chain) was retrieved from a study of regulatory T cells in long-lasting Graves disease. The time point is: newly diagnosed GD, antithyroid drugs for less than 3 months. From RNA extracted from PBMCs, the TCR library was made. The sample holds a few counts of this clonotype. In building TCR beta libraries, iRepertoire HTBI primers were used together with Arm-PCR of CDR3 regions. Per the original data handling: Identification of gene segments yielded 60 to 80 TRBV and 13 to 15 TRBJ across samples. MiXCR, applied by TCRdb to the multiplex PCR reads, yields one record per CDR3 protein. In this record, the V and J calls reflect TCRdb's handling and not the investigators' own analysis. The data contain 200,000 to 250,000 distinct CDR3 sequences, approximately 18% of them singletons. This CDR3 is 16 amino acids long. Germline V CDR1 and CDR2: SGHTS, YDEGEE. The V segment lost 4 bases and the J segment 4 bases; nucleotides outside the gene matches: 13.

This sample was also put to use in a study of T cells in Graves' hyperthyroidism and ophthalmopathy.

The source is a woman in her thirties with Graves disease. Here the sequenced sample was peripheral blood mononuclear cells (PBMCs), taken at new diagnosis, from a patient treated with antithyroid drugs. The rearrangement links TRBV5-8 to TRBJ1-2; the match to TRBD1 covers 7 bases. As DNA, the CDR3 is TGTGCCAGCAGCCCCAAACAGGGGTTTCATAGCTATGGCTACACCTTC. Translating gives CASSPKQGFHSYGYTF.